This is a list of T cell receptor beta chains from one sample in a study of T cell responses to AZD1222 COVID-19 vaccine. TCRdb's table, derived via immunoSEQ multiplex PCR, lists solely in-frame clones and lacks some. The sample records tens of thousands of clones, roughly 80% being singletons. Source: peripheral blood, taken 28 days after the second AZD1222 dose. These receptors were collected from an adult who received the AZD1222 COVID-19 vaccine. The CDR3 runs from the conserved cysteine through the conserved F or W. The D gene is left open where the match is weak. Size is omitted from some rows. Given values are once, few, many or a class for expanded clones.

len	d_gene	abundance	v_gene	j_gene	CDR3nt	CDR3aa
16	NA	NA	TRBV5-1	TRBJ1-3	TGCGCCAGCAGCTCGGGACTGCAACGTCCTGGAAACACCATATATTTT	CASSSGLQRPGNTIYF
14	NA	NA	TRBV7-8	TRBJ2-3	TGTGCCAGCAGCTTATTTGGCGGTCCAGATACGCAGTATTTT	CASSLFGGPDTQYF
17	NA	NA	TRBV14	TRBJ1-1	TGTGCCAGCAGCCAAGACGCCCTGGGTCTTAGGGACACTGAAGCTTTCTTT	CASSQDALGLRDTEAFF
13	NA	NA	TRBV3-1/TRBV3-2	TRBJ2-1	TGTGCCAGCAGCCTAGTACTATACAATGAGCAGTTCTTC	CASSLVLYNEQFF
13	NA	NA	TRBV12-3/TRBV12-4	TRBJ2-7	TGTGCCAGCAGAGGGTCCTTCTCCTACGAGCAGTACTTC	CASRGSFSYEQYF
13	NA	NA	TRBV20-1	TRBJ2-7	TGCAGTGCTAGTTCGGGGGCGGCCAACGAGCAGTACTTC	CSASSGAANEQYF
11	NA	NA	TRBV7-9	TRBJ2-5	TGTGCCAGCAGCGTCGAAGAGACCCAGTACTTC	CASSVEETQYF
17	NA	NA	TRBV27	TRBJ2-3	TGTGCCAGCAGTTTTAGTTATAGCCCGGTCCCGGTGGATACGCAGTATTTT	CASSFSYSPVPVDTQYF
17	NA	NA	TRBV19	TRBJ1-5	TGTGCCAGTAGTATCTGGGAGGTCCCGGGGGGCTATCAGCCCCAGCATTTT	CASSIWEVPGGYQPQHF
14	NA	few	TRBV11-1	TRBJ2-1	TGTGCCAGCAGCTTAGAGTCTGGGGACTGGGAGCAGTTCTTC	CASSLESGDWEQFF
17	NA	NA	TRBV28	TRBJ2-7	TGTGCCAGCAGTTTCTGGGCTGGCAGGCCAAGCTCCTACGAGCAGTACTTC	CASSFWAGRPSSYEQYF
15	NA	once	TRBV27	TRBJ1-6	TGTGCCAGCAGTCCCGGAAGCTCCTATAATTCACCCCTCCACTTT	CASSPGSSYNSPLHF
17	TRBD2	few	TRBV11-2	TRBJ2-1	TGTGCCAGCAGCATAGGGTGGACTAGCGGACATTACAATGAGCAGTTCTTC	CASSIGWTSGHYNEQFF
15	NA	few	TRBV6-5	TRBJ1-1	TGTGCCAGCAGTTACGGGAGGGGGGCGAACACTGAAGCTTTCTTT	CASSYGRGANTEAFF
15	NA	NA	TRBV19	TRBJ1-1	TGTGCCAGTACCCGCGCGGGGGGGGCAGACACTGAAGCTTTCTTT	CASTRAGGADTEAFF
11	TRBD1	NA	TRBV20-1	TRBJ2-7	TGCAGTGCTATCACAGGGGGCCGGCAGTACTTC	CSAITGGRQYF
13	TRBD1	once	TRBV18	TRBJ2-1	TGTGCCAGCTCACCCACAGGGGAAAATGAGCAGTTCTTC	CASSPTGENEQFF